Presented here are 10 T cell receptor beta chains from one specimen sequenced in a study of regulatory T cells in long-lasting Graves disease. For TCR beta, libraries came from iRepertoire HTBI primers and Arm-PCR of CDR3 regions. TCRdb analysed the multiplex PCR reads with MiXCR anew, one entry per CDR3 protein. Among 400,000 or so distinct CDR3 sequences listed, around 20% were seen once. Time point here: persistent/refractory GD, antithyroid drugs over 5 years with positive TRAb. The TCR library was made from RNA extracted from PBMCs. Specimen: peripheral blood mononuclear cells (PBMCs), collected when the disease was refractory, from a patient treated with antithyroid drugs. The receptors here all came from a female donor with Graves disease.

This clonotype was detected many times. The rearrangement joins TRBV6-1 to TRBJ1-1; D is ambiguous. Germline-derived CDR1 and CDR2 are MNHNS and SASEGT. The CDR3 spans 15 residues. Trimming removed 4 bases at V and 3 bases at J, with 15 bases between. The CDR3 loop reads CASSVRSEPDTEAFF. The CDR3 DNA is TGTGCCAGCAGTGTCAGGTCAGAACCGGACACTGAAGCTTTCTTT.

This clonotype has a count of ten or more. This chain joins TRBV27 and TRBJ1-1; weak D call: TRBD1 (5 bases). The germline V gene has CDR1 MNHEY and CDR2 SMNVEV (reference sequence). V was trimmed by 4 bases and J by 2 bases, leaving 8 bases between them. The length of the CDR3 is 13 residues. The CDR3 loop reads CASSSDSNTEAFF. The CDR3 coding sequence is TGTGCCAGCAGTTCAGACAGCAACACTGAAGCTTTCTTT.

Notes on this clonotype: The junction departs from germline at one end; a sequencing error may be responsible. The V call is TRBV2, the J call TRBJ2-6; D may match TRBD1 or TRBD2 (7 bases each). The germline V gene encodes CDR1 SNHLY and CDR2 FYNNEI. The CDR3 is made up of 16 amino acids. As DNA, the CDR3 is TGTGCCAGCAGTGAGAGGGAGGGGGCCGGGGCCAACGTCCTGGCTTTC. Translated, it gives CASSEREGAGANVLAF.

This clonotype has only a few counts. This chain links TRBV20-1 with TRBJ2-2; D is uncertain. The CDR3 has 13 residues. Germline lookup yields CDR1 DFQATT and CDR2 SNEGSKA (reference sequence). Trimming shortened V by 0 bases and J by 4 bases, and 6 bases separated the two germline ends. The CDR3 DNA sequence: TGCAGTGCTAGAGATGTGGGCACCGGGGAGCTGTTTTTT. Its protein is CSARDVGTGELFF.

V gene TRBV7-8 combines with J gene TRBJ2-5; D not resolved. The V and J ends lost 1 base and 0 bases respectively, with 6 bases between them. The CDR3 sequence is 14 residues long. Germline V lookup: CDR1 SGHVS, CDR2 FQNEAQ. In DNA, the CDR3 is TGTGCCAGCAGCTTAGGGCCACACCAAGAGACCCAGTACTTC. Translating gives CASSLGPHQETQYF.

This clonotype was counted between two and nine times. V is TRBV5-6 and J is TRBJ2-6, with TRBD1 as a possible D gene (6 bases). V dropped 0 bases and J dropped 0 bases, with 10 bases sitting between them. CDR3 length: 17 residues. Germline assignment: CDR1 SGHDT and CDR2 YYEEEE. The CDR3 loop reads CASSLEVGGSGANVLTF. DNA for the CDR3: TGTGCCAGCAGCTTGGAGGTAGGGGGCTCTGGGGCCAACGTCCTGACTTTC.

In this sample, this clonotype turned up many times. The chain uses TRBV24-1 and TRBJ2-7; the D gene is possibly TRBD1 (5 bases). The CDR3 has 14 residues. Deletions cut 6 bases from V and 1 base from J, with 12 bases between. The germline V gene encodes CDR1 KGHDR and CDR2 SFDVKD. As DNA, the CDR3 is TGTGCCACCAGTCCTGGGCAGGGTTCCTACGAGCAGTACTTC. Translation gives CATSPGQGSYEQYF.

The chain carries TRBV6-9 and TRBJ2-2; 8 positions match TRBD1. The CDR3 has 16 amino acids. After removal of 3 bases from V and 8 bases from J, the junction contained 11 bases not matched to a gene. Germline assignment: CDR1 MNHGY and CDR2 SVAAGI. CDR3 amino acids: CASSYTGTGISGELFF. The CDR3 DNA reads as TGTGCCAGCAGTTACACCGGGACAGGAATTTCGGGGGAGCTGTTTTTT.

This clonotype was seen repeatedly, ten times or more. The CDR3 DNA follows: TGCAGTGTACACGGGGGGCTAGAGACCCAGTACTTC. Protein product: CSVHGGLETQYF. The V call is TRBV20-1, the J call TRBJ2-5; a possible D gene is TRBD2 (7 bases). Germline CDR1 reads DFQATT; CDR2 reads SNEGSKA (reference sequence). V dropped 7 bases and J dropped 4 bases, with 13 bases sitting between them. The CDR3 has 12 amino acids.

This clonotype was detected many times. J is TRBJ2-2 and V is TRBV6-1, with 10 bases aligning to TRBD2. The CDR3 is 16 amino acids. Germline CDR1 is MNHNS and CDR2 is SASEGT. The junction had 13 bases not matched to a gene; V was cut back by 10 bases and J by 5 bases. The CDR3 here is CATKDPSGSITGELFF. DNA of the CDR3: TGTGCCACCAAAGACCCTAGCGGGAGCATAACCGGGGAGCTGTTTTTT.